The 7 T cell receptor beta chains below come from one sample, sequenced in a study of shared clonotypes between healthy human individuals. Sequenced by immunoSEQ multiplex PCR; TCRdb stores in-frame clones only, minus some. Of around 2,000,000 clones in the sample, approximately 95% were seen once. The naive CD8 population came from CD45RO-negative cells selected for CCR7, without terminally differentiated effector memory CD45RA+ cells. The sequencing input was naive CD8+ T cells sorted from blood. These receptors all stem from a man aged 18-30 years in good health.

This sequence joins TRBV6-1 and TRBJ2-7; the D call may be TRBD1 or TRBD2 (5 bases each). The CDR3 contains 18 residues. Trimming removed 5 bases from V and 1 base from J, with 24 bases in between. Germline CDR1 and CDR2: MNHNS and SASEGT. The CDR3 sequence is CASSKDPQGNSVSYEQYF. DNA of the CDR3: TGTGCCAGCAGTAAAGACCCTCAGGGTAATAGCGTGTCCTACGAGCAGTACTTC.

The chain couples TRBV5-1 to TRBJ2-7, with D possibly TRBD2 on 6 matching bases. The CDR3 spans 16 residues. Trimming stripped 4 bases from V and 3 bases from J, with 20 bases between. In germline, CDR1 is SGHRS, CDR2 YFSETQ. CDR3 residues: CASSPPVGGPIYEQYF. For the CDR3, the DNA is TGCGCCAGCAGCCCCCCCGTGGGGGGACCCATCTACGAGCAGTACTTC. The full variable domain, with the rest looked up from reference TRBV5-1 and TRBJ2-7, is KAGVTQTPRYLIKTRGQQVTLSCSPISGHRSVSWYQQTPGQGLQFLFEYFSETQRNKGNFPGRFSGRQFSNSRSEMNVSTLELGDSALYLCASSPPVGGPIYEQYFGPGTRLTVT.

CDR3 protein: CASSEGGRGVQFF. CDR3 nucleotide sequence: TGTGCCAGCAGTGAAGGAGGTAGGGGCGTTCAGTTTTTT. The chain joins TRBV25-1 to TRBJ1-4, with a tentative D call TRBD1 (5 bases). Germline V gene lookup returns CDR1 MGHDK and CDR2 SYGVNS. The CDR3 contains 13 residues. V lost 2 bases and J 16 bases, leaving 17 bases between the germline ends.

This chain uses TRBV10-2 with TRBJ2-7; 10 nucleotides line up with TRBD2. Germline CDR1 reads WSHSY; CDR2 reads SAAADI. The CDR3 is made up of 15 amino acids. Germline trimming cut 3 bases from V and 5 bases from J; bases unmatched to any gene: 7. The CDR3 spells CASSDAAGGTNEQYF. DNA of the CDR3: TGCGCCAGCAGTGACGCAGCGGGAGGGACAAACGAGCAGTACTTC.

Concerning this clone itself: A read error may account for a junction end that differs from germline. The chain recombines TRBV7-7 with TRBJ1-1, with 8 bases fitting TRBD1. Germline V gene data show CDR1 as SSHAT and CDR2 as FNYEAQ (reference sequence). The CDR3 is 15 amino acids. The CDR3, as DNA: TGTGCTAGCAGCTCGATAAGAGGACAGGGCTCTGAAGCTTTCTTT. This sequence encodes CASSSIRGQGSEAFF.

The CDR3 DNA reads as TGTGCCAGCAGCCTCGGTTGGGACTACGAGCAGTACTTC. Translation: CASSLGWDYEQYF. The chain links TRBV5-6 to TRBJ2-7, with D unresolved. Per germline, CDR1 SGHDT and CDR2 YYEEEE. With 4 bases removed from V and 3 bases from J, the gap between germline ends came to 11 bases. CDR3 length: 13 residues.

The CDR3 protein is CASSTGLAGGYEQYF. The CDR3 coding sequence is TGTGCCAGCAGTACCGGACTAGCGGGAGGATACGAGCAGTACTTC. This chain uses TRBV2 with TRBJ2-7; 14 nucleotides line up with TRBD2. The CDR3 is 15 amino acids. CDR1 and CDR2 (germline): SNHLY, FYNNEI. After removal of 5 bases from V and 4 bases from J, the junction contained 4 bases not matched to a gene.